One and the same sample provided the 20 T cell receptor beta chains below, sequenced in a study of T cells in Graves' hyperthyroidism and ophthalmopathy. Amplification of TCR beta CDR3 regions was performed using RNA transcripts as template. First-round RT-PCR of the TCR CDR3 relied on the HTBI primer set. TCRdb re-called the multiplex PCR reads with MiXCR, one entry per CDR3 protein. The sample lists about 640,000 distinct CDR3 sequences, around 15% occurring once. The sequenced sample consisted of blood. The receptors derive from a woman aged 45-59 years with Graves' ophthalmopathy.

The gene calls are TRBV28 and TRBJ2-7; a weak D match, TRBD1 (5 bases). CDR3 length: 14 residues. Trimming took off 2 bases at V and 5 bases at J, with 13 bases between the two ends. Germline V gives CDR1 MDHEN, CDR2 SYDVKM. CDR3 sequence: CASSLAGFRDEQYF. The CDR3 DNA sequence: TGTGCCAGCAGTTTAGCAGGGTTTCGAGACGAGCAGTACTTC.

The CDR3: CASSLWGMAKNIQYF. DNA of the CDR3: TGTGCCAGCAGTTTGTGGGGTATGGCCAAAAACATTCAGTACTTC. This chain joins TRBV12-3 or TRBV12-4 and TRBJ2-4; D ambiguous. The CDR3 totals 15 residues. Trimming removed 3 bases from V and 1 base from J, with 10 bases in between.

The sample holds many counts of this clonotype. The J gene is TRBJ2-3, the V gene TRBV7-2; 7 bases match TRBD2. J was trimmed by 2 bases and V by 2 bases; bases with no gene match: 7. Germline CDR1 is SGHTA and CDR2 is FQGNSA. The CDR3 covers 16 residues. CDR3 protein: CASSLNSGRATDTQYF. In nucleotides, the CDR3 is TGTGCCAGCAGCTTAAACAGTGGGAGGGCCACAGATACGCAGTATTTT.

This clonotype has ten or more counts. The chain uses TRBV27 and TRBJ1-2, with TRBD1 as a possible D gene (6 bases). The germline V and J ends were trimmed by 3 bases and 2 bases, with 13 bases remaining between them. This CDR3 contains 15 residues. Germline CDR1 is MNHEY and CDR2 is SMNVEV (reference sequence). In DNA, the CDR3 is TGTGCCAGCAGTTTCACCCGAACAGGGAACTATGGCTACACCTTC. Translating it yields CASSFTRTGNYGYTF.

The chain employs TRBV9 and TRBJ2-7; D is unclear. The germline V gene has CDR1 SGDLS and CDR2 YYNGEE. The CDR3 contains 12 residues. V was cut by 2 bases and J by 3 bases, with 6 bases left in between. CDR3 sequence (DNA): TGTGCCAGCAGCGTTGGAGACTACGAGCAGTACTTC. This codes for CASSVGDYEQYF. The whole variable domain, remainder taken from reference TRBV9 and TRBJ2-7, is DSGVTQTPKHLITATGQRVTLRCSPRSGDLSVYWYQQSLDQGLQFLIQYYNGEERAKGNILERFSAQQFPDLHSELNLSSLELGDSALYFCASSVGDYEQYFGPGTRLTVT.

This clonotype occurred many times. The chain uses TRBV12-3 or TRBV12-4 and TRBJ2-3; 13 bases are a match to TRBD2. The CDR3 has 16 residues. The J segment lost 2 bases and the V segment lost 3 bases, leaving 2 bases of the junction unmatched. The CDR3 spells CASSLGTSGITDTQYF. DNA of the CDR3: TGTGCCAGCAGTTTGGGGACTAGCGGGATCACAGATACGCAGTATTTT.

This clonotype was observed at least ten times. This rearrangement joins TRBV27 to TRBJ1-2; D perhaps matches TRBD1 (5 bases). The V end was cut by 1 base, the J end by 3 bases, with 21 bases between. Germline loops: CDR1 MNHEY, CDR2 SMNVEV (reference sequence). The CDR3 is 18 amino acids. CDR3 nucleotides: TGTGCCAGCAGTTTATTTCCAGGGCTTCAGTATGGAGACTATGGCTACACCTTC. Translating it yields CASSLFPGLQYGDYGYTF.

The gene calls are TRBV20-1 and TRBJ1-2; no reliable D call. V was pared by 6 bases and J by 0 bases, with 11 bases between. The V gene's germline CDR1 is DFQATT and CDR2 SNEGSKA (reference sequence). The CDR3 has 13 residues. The CDR3 DNA reads as TGCAGTGCAAGGATGGACGCTAACTATGGCTACACCTTC. Translated: CSARMDANYGYTF.

This clonotype was recorded many times. V gene TRBV28 combines with J gene TRBJ1-2; a weak D match, TRBD1 (5 bases). The CDR3 sequence is 13 residues long. Germline V CDR1 and CDR2: MDHEN, SYDVKM. Trimming took off 5 bases at V and 4 bases at J, with 11 bases between the two ends. The CDR3 DNA reads TGTGCCAGCAGTCTAGCGAGGGGCTATGGCTACACCTTC. Protein product: CASSLARGYGYTF.

This clonotype came up many times. V usage is TRBV20-1 and J usage is TRBJ2-1, with 11 bases that match TRBD2. The germline V gene encodes CDR1 DFQATT and CDR2 SNEGSKA (reference sequence). This CDR3 comprises 16 residues. The junction had 9 bases not matched to a gene; V was cut back by 4 bases and J by 4 bases. The CDR3 sequence is CSAKAYGTSGYNEQFF. The DNA for the CDR3 is TGCAGTGCTAAGGCGTACGGGACTAGCGGTTACAATGAGCAGTTCTTC.

This clonotype was seen at least ten times. The J gene is TRBJ2-5, the V gene TRBV28; 7 nucleotides line up with TRBD1. This CDR3 has 15 amino acids. Germline CDR1 MDHEN, CDR2 SYDVKM. J gave up 5 bases and V 3 bases, and 9 bases lay outside the gene matches. CDR3 in amino acids: CASSLRQGVSETQYF. The CDR3 DNA reads as TGTGCCAGCAGTTTGAGGCAGGGGGTCTCTGAGACCCAGTACTTC.

This clonotype was found once. The chain carries TRBV28 and TRBJ2-5; 8 bases agree with TRBD2. Unmatched junction bases numbered 8, after V lost 6 bases and J lost 5 bases. Germline CDR1 MDHEN, CDR2 SYDVKM. This CDR3 comprises 14 residues. The CDR3 bases are TGTGCCAGCAGACGCGGACTAGCCGAGGAGACCCAGTACTTC. Translation: CASRRGLAEETQYF.

This clonotype appeared many times. V usage is TRBV18 and J usage is TRBJ2-5; no definite D call. V lost 2 bases, J lost 5 bases, and 6 bases lay in between. The CDR3 covers 12 residues. CDR1 is KGHSH, CDR2 LQKENI, per germline. The CDR3 DNA reads TGTGCCAGCTCACCAGTTAGGGAGACCCAGTACTTC. As protein: CASSPVRETQYF.

This chain connects TRBV24-1 to TRBJ1-5; D unclear. The CDR3 runs 13 residues. The ends were cut back, 4 bases at V and 7 bases at J, with 10 bases in the middle. CDR1 is KGHDR and CDR2 is SFDVKD in the germline V gene. The CDR3 protein is CATSEPGGQPQHF. CDR3 nucleotide sequence: TGTGCCACCAGTGAACCAGGAGGACAGCCCCAGCATTTT.

This clonotype was seen at least ten times. The V call is TRBV7-9, the J call TRBJ1-5; D gene uncertain. This CDR3 has 14 amino acids. CDR1 and CDR2 from the germline V gene are SEHNR and FQNEAQ (reference sequence). V was cut by 0 bases and J by 5 bases, with 8 bases left in between. CDR3 loop: CASSLARVDQPQHF. The DNA of the CDR3 is TGTGCCAGCAGCTTAGCTAGGGTGGATCAGCCCCAGCATTTT.

This clonotype was recorded only once. The V gene is TRBV7-9, the J gene TRBJ2-6; TRBD1 aligns across 10 bases. Germline V gene data show CDR1 as SEHNR and CDR2 as FQNEAQ (reference sequence). The CDR3 contains 18 residues. Trimming removed 6 bases from V and 1 base from J; junction bases left unmatched: 9. DNA for the CDR3: TGTGCCAGCAGTAAACCGGGACAGGGGCCATCTGGGGCCAACGTCCTGACTTTC. Residues: CASSKPGQGPSGANVLTF.

In its sample, this clonotype was seen many times. CDR3 sequence (DNA): TGTGCCTGGAGCTATACGGGGGGATGGTATGGCTACACCTTC. As protein: CAWSYTGGWYGYTF. This rearrangement joins TRBV30 to TRBJ1-2; perhaps TRBD1 as D (5 bases). The germline V and J ends were trimmed by 3 bases and 5 bases, with 16 bases remaining between them. The CDR3 spans 14 residues. The germline V gene has CDR1 GTSNPN and CDR2 SVGIG (reference sequence).

In this sample, this clonotype turned up many times. The chain recombines TRBV18 with TRBJ1-1; no definite D call. Per germline, CDR1 KGHSH and CDR2 LQKENI. The CDR3 runs to 14 residues. V dropped 3 bases and J dropped 0 bases, with 8 bases sitting between them. The CDR3 DNA reads as TGTGCCAGCTCACCTGTCGAAGTGAACACTGAAGCTTTCTTT. Translating it yields CASSPVEVNTEAFF.

This clonotype was seen a single time. Being one base from a much bigger clone, this may be a read error. The chain recombines TRBV28 with TRBJ2-1; 11 nucleotides line up with TRBD2. This CDR3 has 18 residues. Germline V lookup: CDR1 MDHEN, CDR2 SYDVKM. CDR3 sequence reads: CASSGPPRTSGSYNGQFF. The DNA for the CDR3 is TGTGCCAGCAGTGGACCCCCCCGGACTAGCGGGTCCTACAATGGGCAGTTCTTC.

This clonotype was picked up many times. V and J are TRBV28 and TRBJ2-1; D is ambiguous. V lost 3 bases and J 0 bases, leaving 9 bases between the germline ends. CDR1 and CDR2 (germline): MDHEN, SYDVKM. The CDR3 has 15 amino acids. The CDR3 DNA follows: TGTGCCAGCAGTTTCGTCGGTAGCTCCTACAATGAGCAGTTCTTC. Translating gives CASSFVGSSYNEQFF. Using reference TRBV28 and TRBJ2-1 for the parts outside the CDR3, the full variable domain is DVKVTQSSRYLVKRTGEKVFLECVQDMDHENMFWYRQDPGLGLRLIYFSYDVKMKEKGDIPEGYSVSREKKERFSLILESASTNQTSMYLCASSFVGSSYNEQFFGPGTRLTVL.